The text below deals with one T cell receptor (beta chain). These data are taken from a study of T cells in tumors after PD-1 blockade. Sequencing used immunoSEQ multiplex PCR; TCRdb keeps in-frame clones, though not all of them. The sample has under 50,000 clones, approximately 80% seen once. This CDR3 spans 13 amino acids. In germline, CDR1 is SGHDT, CDR2 YYEEEE. V dropped 4 bases and J dropped 4 bases, with 12 bases sitting between them. The sequence came from a human donor with advanced basal cell or squamous cell carcinoma (not recorded which). The sequencing here drew on PBMCs, taken before anti-PD-1 therapy. The chain is built from TRBV5-6 and TRBJ2-7; weak D call: TRBD1 (5 bases). The CDR3 loop reads CASSPFQGYEQYF. The CDR3 nucleotides are TGTGCCAGCAGCCCGTTTCAGGGTTACGAGCAGTACTTC.